This T cell receptor beta chain is drawn from a study of blood T cell repertoires in COVID-19. For the study at large: COVID-19 samples collected from the United States, Italy and Spain covered acute and convalescent phases. T cells, B-cell-depleted T cells, or PBMCs supplied cDNA or gDNA.

There are 17 residues in the CDR3. V was pared by 7 bases and J by 0 bases, with 16 bases between. CDR1 is SGHDN and CDR2 is FVKESK in the germline V gene. Per the study methods: Amplification of reference gene primers was used by the study to estimate nucleated cell counts. Assay: immunoSEQ multiplex PCR; the TCRdb copy retains only in-frame clones and omits some. V, J and clone size derive from that table, while D and trimming were established from the DNA sequence. The repertoire holds some 160,000 clones, with roughly 75% as singletons. The chain joins TRBV14 to TRBJ2-6; D unresolved. The sequenced sample was peripheral blood. The sequence was collected from a man in his 70s with active or convalescent COVID-19. DNA for the CDR3: TGTGCCAGCAAACCAAGAGGTCCTTTCTCTGGGGCCAACGTCCTGACTTTC. Translating it yields CASKPRGPFSGANVLTF.